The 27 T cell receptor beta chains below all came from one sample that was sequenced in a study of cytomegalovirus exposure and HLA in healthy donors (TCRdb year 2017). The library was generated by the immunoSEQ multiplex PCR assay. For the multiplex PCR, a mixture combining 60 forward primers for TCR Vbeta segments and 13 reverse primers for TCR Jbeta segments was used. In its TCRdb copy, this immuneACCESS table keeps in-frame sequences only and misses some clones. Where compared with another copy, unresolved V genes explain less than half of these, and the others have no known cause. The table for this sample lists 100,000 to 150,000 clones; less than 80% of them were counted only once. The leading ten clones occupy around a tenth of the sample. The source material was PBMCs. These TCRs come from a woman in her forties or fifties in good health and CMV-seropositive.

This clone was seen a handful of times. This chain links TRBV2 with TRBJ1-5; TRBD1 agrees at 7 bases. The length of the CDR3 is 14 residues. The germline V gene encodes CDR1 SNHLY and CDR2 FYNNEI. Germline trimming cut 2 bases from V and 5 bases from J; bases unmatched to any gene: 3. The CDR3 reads CASSERGQDQPQHF. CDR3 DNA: TGTGCCAGCAGTGAAAGGGGGCAGGATCAGCCCCAGCATTTT. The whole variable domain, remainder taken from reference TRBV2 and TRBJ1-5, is EPEVTQTPSHQVTQMGQEVILRCVPISNHLYFYWYRQILGQKVEFLVSFYNNEISEKSEIFDDQFSVERPDGSNFTLKIRSTKLEDSAMYFCASSERGQDQPQHFGDGTRLSIL.

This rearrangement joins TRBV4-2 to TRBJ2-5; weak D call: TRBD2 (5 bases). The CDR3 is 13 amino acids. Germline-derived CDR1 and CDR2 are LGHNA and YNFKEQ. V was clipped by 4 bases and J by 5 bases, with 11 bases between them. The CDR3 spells CASSPTPGETQYF. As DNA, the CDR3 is TGTGCCAGCAGCCCTACCCCGGGGGAGACCCAGTACTTC.

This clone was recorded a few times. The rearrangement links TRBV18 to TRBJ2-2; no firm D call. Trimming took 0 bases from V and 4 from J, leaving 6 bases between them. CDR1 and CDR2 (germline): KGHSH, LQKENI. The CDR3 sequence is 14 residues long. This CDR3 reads CASSPPTGTGELFF. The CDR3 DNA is TGTGCCAGCTCACCACCCACTGGCACCGGGGAGCTGTTTTTT.

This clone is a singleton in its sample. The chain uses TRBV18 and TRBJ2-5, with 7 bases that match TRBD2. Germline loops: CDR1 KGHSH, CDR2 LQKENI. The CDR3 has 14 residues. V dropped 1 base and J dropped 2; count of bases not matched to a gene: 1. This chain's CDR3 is CASSPQAGQETQYF. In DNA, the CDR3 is TGTGCCAGCTCACCACAAGCGGGGCAAGAGACCCAGTACTTC.

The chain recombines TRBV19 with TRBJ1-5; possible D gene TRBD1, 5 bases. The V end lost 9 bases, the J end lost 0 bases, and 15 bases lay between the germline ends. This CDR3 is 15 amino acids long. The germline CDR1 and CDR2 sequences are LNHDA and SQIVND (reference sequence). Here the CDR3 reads CASQTVTGSNQPQHF. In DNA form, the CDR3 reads TGTGCCAGCCAGACAGTAACGGGTAGCAATCAGCCCCAGCATTTT.

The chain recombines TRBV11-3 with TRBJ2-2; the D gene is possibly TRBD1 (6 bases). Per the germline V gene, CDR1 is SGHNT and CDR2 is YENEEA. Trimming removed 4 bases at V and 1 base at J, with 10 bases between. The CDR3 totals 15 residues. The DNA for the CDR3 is TGTGCCAGCAGCTCGACAGGAGGGAACACCGGGGAGCTGTTTTTT. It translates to CASSSTGGNTGELFF.

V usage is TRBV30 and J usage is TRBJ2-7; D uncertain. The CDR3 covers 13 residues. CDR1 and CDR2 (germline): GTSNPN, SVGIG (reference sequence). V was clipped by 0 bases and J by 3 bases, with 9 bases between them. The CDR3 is CAWSVDKYYEQYF. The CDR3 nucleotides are TGTGCCTGGAGTGTAGACAAATACTACGAGCAGTACTTC.

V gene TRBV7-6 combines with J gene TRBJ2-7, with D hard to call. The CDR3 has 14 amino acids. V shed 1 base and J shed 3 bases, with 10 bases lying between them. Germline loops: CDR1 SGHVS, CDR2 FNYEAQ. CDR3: CASSLEVTGYEQYF. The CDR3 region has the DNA TGTGCCAGCAGCTTAGAAGTTACTGGCTACGAGCAGTACTTC. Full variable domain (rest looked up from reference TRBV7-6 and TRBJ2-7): GAGVSQSPRYKVTKRGQDVALRCDPISGHVSLYWYRQALGQGPEFLTYFNYEAQQDKSGLPNDRFSAERPEGSISTLTIQRTEQRDSAMYRCASSLEVTGYEQYFGPGTRLTVT.

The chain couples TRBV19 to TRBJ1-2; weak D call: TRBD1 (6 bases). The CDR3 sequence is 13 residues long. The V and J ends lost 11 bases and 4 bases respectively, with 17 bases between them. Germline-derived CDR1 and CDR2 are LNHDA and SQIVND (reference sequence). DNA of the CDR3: TGTGCCCCCTTGCGGGGGGCCCGCTATGGCTACACCTTC. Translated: CAPLRGARYGYTF. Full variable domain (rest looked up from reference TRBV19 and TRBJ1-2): DGGITQSPKYLFRKEGQNVTLSCEQNLNHDAMYWYRQDPGQGLRLIYYSQIVNDFQKGDIAEGYSVSREKKESFPLTVTSAQKNPTAFYLCAPLRGARYGYTFGSGTRLTVV.

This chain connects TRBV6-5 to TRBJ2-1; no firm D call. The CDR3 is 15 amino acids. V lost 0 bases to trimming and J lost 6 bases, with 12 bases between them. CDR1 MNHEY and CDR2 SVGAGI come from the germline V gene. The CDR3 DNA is TGTGCCAGCAGTTACTCGGGCCCAGCCACCAATGAGCAGTTCTTC. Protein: CASSYSGPATNEQFF.

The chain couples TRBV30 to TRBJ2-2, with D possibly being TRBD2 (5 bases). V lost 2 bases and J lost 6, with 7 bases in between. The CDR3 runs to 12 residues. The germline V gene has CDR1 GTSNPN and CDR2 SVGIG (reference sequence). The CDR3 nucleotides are TGTGCCTGGAGTCGAGGGTCCGGGGAGCTGTTTTTT. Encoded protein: CAWSRGSGELFF.

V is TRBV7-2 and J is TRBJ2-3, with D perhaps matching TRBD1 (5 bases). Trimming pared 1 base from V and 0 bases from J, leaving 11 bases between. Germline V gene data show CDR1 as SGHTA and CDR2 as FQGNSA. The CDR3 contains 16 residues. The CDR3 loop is CASSLGGAWSTDTQYF. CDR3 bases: TGTGCCAGCAGCTTAGGTGGGGCATGGAGCACAGATACGCAGTATTTT. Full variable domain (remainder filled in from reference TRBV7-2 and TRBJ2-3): GAGVSQSPSNKVTEKGKDVELRCDPISGHTALYWYRQSLGQGLEFLIYFQGNSAPDKSGLPSDRFSAERTGGSVSTLTIQRTQQEDSAVYLCASSLGGAWSTDTQYFGPGTRLTVL.

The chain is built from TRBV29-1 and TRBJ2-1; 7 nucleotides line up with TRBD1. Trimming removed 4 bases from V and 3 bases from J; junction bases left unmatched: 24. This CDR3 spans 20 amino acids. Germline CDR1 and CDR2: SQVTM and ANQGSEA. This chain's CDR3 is CSVVREPGQPALYYYNEQFF. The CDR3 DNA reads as TGCAGCGTTGTAAGGGAGCCGGGACAGCCGGCTCTATACTACTACAATGAGCAGTTCTTC.

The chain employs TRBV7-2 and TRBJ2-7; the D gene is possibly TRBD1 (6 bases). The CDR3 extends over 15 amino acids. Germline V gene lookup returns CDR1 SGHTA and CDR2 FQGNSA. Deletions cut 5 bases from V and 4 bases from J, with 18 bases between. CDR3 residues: CASSQTGTNLYEQYF. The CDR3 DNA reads TGTGCCAGCAGCCAGACCGGGACAAATTTGTACGAGCAGTACTTC.

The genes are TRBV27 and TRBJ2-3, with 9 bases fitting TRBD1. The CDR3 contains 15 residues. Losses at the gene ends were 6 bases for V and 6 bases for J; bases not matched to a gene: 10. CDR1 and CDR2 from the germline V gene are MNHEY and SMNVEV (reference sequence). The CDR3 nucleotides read TGTGCCAGCAGCTACCGACAGGGGGGGACCGATACGCAGTATTTT. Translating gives CASSYRQGGTDTQYF.

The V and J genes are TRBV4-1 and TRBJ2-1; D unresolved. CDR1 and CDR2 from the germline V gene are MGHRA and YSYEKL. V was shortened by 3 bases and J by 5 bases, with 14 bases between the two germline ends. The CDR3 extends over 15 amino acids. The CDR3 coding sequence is TGCGCCAGCAGCCAGAACCCAAGACGGGACAATGAGCAGTTCTTC. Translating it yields CASSQNPRRDNEQFF.

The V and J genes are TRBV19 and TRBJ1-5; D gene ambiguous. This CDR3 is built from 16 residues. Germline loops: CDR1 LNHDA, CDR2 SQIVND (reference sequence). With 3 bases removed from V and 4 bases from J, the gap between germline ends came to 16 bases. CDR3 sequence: CASSIANLQMNQPQHF. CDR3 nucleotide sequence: TGTGCCAGTAGTATTGCCAACCTTCAGATGAATCAGCCCCAGCATTTT.

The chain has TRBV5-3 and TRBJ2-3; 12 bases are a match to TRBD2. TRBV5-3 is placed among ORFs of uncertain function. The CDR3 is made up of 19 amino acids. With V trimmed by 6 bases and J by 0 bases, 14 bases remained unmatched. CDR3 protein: CARIKIETGTSGSTDTQYF. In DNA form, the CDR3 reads TGTGCCAGAATAAAAATCGAGACGGGGACTAGCGGGAGCACAGATACGCAGTATTTT.

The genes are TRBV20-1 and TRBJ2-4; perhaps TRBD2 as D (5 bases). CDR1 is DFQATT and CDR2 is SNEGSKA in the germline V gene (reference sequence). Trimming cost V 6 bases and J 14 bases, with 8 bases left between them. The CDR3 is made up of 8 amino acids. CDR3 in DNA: TGCAGTGCAGACGGGGAGTACTTC. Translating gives CSADGEYF.

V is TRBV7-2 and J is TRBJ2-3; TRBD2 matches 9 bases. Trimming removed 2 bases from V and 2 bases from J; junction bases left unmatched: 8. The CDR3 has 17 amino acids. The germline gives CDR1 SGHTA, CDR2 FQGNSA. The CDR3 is CASSLTPGTSPTDTQYF. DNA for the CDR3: TGTGCCAGCAGCTTAACCCCCGGGACTAGCCCCACAGATACGCAGTATTTT.

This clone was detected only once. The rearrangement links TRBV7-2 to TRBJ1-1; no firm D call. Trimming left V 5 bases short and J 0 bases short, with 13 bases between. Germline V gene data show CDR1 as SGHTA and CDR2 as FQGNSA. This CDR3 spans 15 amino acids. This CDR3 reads CASSPAGNVNTEAFF. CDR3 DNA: TGTGCCAGCAGCCCCGCGGGTAATGTGAACACTGAAGCTTTCTTT.

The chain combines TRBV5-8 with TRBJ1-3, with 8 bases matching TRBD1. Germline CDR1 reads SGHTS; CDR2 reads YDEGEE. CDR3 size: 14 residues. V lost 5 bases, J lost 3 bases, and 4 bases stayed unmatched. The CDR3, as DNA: TGTGCCAGCAGTGACAGGGGACATGGAAACACCATATATTTT. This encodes CASSDRGHGNTIYF. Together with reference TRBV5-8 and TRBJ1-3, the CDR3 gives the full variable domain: EAGVTQSPTHLIKTRGQQATLRCSPISGHTSVYWYQQALGLGLQFLLWYDEGEERNRGNFPPRFSGRQFPNYSSELNVNALELEDSALYLCASSDRGHGNTIYFGEGSWLTVV.

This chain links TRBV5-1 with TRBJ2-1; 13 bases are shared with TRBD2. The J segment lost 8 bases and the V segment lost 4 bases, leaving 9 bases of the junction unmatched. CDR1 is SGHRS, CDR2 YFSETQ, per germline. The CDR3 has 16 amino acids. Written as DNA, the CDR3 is TGCGCCAGCAGCGAAAGTGGGACTAGCGGGACGGATGAGCAGTTCTTC. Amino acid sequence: CASSESGTSGTDEQFF.

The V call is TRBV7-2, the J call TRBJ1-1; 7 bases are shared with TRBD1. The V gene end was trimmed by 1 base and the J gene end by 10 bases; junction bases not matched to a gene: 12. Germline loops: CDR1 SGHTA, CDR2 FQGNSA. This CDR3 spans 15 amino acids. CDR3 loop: CASSLGRQGVTGAFF. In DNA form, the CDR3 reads TGTGCCAGCAGCTTAGGTCGGCAGGGGGTGACAGGAGCTTTCTTT.

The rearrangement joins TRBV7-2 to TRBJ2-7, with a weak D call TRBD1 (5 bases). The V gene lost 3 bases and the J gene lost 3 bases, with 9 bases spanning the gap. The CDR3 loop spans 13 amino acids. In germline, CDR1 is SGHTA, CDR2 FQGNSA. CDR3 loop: CASSFLRDYEQYF. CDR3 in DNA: TGTGCCAGCAGCTTTCTCAGGGACTACGAGCAGTACTTC.

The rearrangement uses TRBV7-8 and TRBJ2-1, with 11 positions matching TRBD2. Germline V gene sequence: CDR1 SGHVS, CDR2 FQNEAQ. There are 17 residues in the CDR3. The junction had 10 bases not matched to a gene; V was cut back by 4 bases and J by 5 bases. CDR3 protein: CASSSQHELAGDNEQFF. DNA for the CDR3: TGTGCCAGCAGCTCCCAGCATGAACTAGCGGGGGACAATGAGCAGTTCTTC.

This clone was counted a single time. The CDR3 sequence is CASSQATGEDSPLHF. CDR3 in DNA: TGCGCCAGCAGCCAAGCGACAGGGGAGGATTCACCCCTCCACTTT. The chain joins TRBV4-1 to TRBJ1-6, with TRBD1 matching over 8 bases. The CDR3 consists of 15 residues. J was trimmed by 8 bases and V by 1 base; bases with no gene match: 4. Germline loops: CDR1 MGHRA, CDR2 YSYEKL.